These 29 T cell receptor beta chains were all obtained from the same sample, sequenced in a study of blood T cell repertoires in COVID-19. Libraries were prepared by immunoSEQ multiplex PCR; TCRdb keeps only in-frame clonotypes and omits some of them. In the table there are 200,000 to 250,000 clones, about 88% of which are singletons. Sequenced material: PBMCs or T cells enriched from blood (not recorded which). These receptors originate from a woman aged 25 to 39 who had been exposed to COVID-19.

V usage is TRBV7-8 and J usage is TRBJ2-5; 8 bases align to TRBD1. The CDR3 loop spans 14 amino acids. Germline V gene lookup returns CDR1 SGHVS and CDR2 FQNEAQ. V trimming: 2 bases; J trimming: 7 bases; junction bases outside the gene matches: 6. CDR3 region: CASSLIGQGGTQYF. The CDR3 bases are TGTGCCAGCAGCTTAATCGGACAGGGCGGGACCCAGTACTTC.

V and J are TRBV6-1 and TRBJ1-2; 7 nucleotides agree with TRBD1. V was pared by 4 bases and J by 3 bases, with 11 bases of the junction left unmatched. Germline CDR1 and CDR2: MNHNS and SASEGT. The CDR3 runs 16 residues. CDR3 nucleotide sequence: TGTGCCAGCAGTGCTGGGGGACAGATACTTCACTATGGCTACACCTTC. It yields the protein CASSAGGQILHYGYTF.

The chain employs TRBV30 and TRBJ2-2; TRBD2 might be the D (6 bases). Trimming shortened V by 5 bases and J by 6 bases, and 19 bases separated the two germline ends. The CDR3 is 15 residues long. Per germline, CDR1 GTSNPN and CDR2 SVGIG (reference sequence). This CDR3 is CAWGRKGLAAGELFF. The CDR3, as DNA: TGTGCCTGGGGGAGAAAGGGACTGGCGGCCGGGGAGCTGTTTTTT. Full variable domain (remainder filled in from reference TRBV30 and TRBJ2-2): SQTIHQWPATLVQPVGSPLSLECTVEGTSNPNLYWYRQAAGRGLQLLFYSVGIGQISSEVPQNLSASRPQDRQFILSSKKLLLSDSGFYLCAWGRKGLAAGELFFGEGSRLTVL.

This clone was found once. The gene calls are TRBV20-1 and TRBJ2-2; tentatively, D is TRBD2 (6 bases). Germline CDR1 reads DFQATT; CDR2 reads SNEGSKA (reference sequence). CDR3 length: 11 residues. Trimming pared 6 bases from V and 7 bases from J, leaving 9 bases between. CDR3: CSAEGGGELFF. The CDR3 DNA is TGCAGTGCGGAGGGTGGCGGGGAGCTGTTTTTT.

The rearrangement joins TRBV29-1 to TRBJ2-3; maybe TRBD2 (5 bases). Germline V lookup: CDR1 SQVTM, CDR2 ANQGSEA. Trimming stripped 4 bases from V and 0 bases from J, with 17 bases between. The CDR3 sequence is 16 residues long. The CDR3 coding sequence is TGCAGCGTTGGCGTCGTTGGGCGGGCAAGCACAGATACGCAGTATTTT. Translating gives CSVGVVGRASTDTQYF.

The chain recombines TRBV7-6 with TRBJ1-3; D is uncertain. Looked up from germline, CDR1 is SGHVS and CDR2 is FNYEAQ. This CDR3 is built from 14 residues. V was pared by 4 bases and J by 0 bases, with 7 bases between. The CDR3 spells CASSSSNSGNTIYF. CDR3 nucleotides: TGTGCCAGCAGCTCATCCAACTCTGGAAACACCATATATTTT.

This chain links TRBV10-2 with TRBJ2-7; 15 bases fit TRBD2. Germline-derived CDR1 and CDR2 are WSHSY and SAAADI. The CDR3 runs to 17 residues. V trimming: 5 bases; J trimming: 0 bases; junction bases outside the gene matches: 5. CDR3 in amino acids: CASSMGLAGGSSYEQYF. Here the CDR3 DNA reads TGCGCCAGCAGTATGGGACTAGCGGGGGGAAGCTCCTACGAGCAGTACTTC.

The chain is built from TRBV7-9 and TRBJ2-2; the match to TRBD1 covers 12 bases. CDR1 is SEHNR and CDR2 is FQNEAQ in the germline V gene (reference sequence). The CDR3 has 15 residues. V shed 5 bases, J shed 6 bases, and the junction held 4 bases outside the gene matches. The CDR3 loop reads CASSGGQGAAGELFF. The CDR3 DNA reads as TGTGCCAGCAGCGGGGGACAGGGGGCGGCCGGGGAGCTGTTTTTT.

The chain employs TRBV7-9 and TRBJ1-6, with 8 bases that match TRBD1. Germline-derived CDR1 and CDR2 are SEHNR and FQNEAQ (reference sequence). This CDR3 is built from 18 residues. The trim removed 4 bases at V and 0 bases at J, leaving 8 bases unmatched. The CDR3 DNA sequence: TGTGCCAGCAGCTATTACCCCGGGACAGGCTCCTATAATTCACCCCTCCACTTT. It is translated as CASSYYPGTGSYNSPLHF.

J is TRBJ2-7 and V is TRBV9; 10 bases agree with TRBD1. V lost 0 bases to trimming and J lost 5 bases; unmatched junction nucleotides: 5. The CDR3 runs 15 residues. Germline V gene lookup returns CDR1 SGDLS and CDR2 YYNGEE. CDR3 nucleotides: TGTGCCAGCAGCGTAGGGACAGGGGGGGGACACGAGCAGTACTTC. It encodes CASSVGTGGGHEQYF.

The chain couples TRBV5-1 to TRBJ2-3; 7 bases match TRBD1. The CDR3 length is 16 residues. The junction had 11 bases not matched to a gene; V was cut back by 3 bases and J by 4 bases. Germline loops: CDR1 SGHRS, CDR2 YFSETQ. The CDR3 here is CASSWTTGSWADTQYF. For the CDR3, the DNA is TGCGCCAGCAGCTGGACGACAGGGAGTTGGGCAGATACGCAGTATTTT.

The CDR3 DNA follows: TGTGCCACCAGTGGGCGGGGGGGCCCTGCCTTGGGTGAGCAGTTCTTC. It translates to CATSGRGGPALGEQFF. The V and J genes are TRBV24-1 and TRBJ2-1, with 9 positions matching TRBD2. Per germline, CDR1 KGHDR and CDR2 SFDVKD. CDR3 length: 16 residues. Unmatched junction bases numbered 13, after V lost 5 bases and J lost 9 bases.

The CDR3 DNA sequence: TGTGCCAGCAGCCCCACACGAAGCGGCACAGATACGCAGTATTTT. It specifies CASSPTRSGTDTQYF. The chain couples TRBV7-2 to TRBJ2-3; D is ambiguous. This CDR3 spans 15 amino acids. V was clipped by 5 bases and J by 1 base, with 13 bases between them. In germline, CDR1 is SGHTA, CDR2 FQGNSA. Using reference TRBV7-2 and TRBJ2-3 for the parts outside the CDR3, the full variable domain is GAGVSQSPSNKVTEKGKDVELRCDPISGHTALYWYRQSLGQGLEFLIYFQGNSAPDKSGLPSDRFSAERTGGSVSTLTIQRTQQEDSAVYLCASSPTRSGTDTQYFGPGTRLTVL.

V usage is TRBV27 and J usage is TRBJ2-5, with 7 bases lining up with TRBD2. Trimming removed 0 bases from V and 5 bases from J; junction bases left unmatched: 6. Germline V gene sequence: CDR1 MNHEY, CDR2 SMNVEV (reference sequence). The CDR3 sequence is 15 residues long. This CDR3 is CASSLSLGGVETQYF. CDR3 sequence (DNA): TGTGCCAGCAGTTTATCGTTGGGGGGGGTGGAGACCCAGTACTTC.

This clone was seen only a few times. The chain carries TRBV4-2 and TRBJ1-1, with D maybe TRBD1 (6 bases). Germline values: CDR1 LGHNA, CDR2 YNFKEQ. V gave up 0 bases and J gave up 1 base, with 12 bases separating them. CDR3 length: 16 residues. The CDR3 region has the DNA TGTGCCAGCAGCCAAGATTTGGGGGCCCGGAACACTGAAGCTTTCTTT. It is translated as CASSQDLGARNTEAFF.

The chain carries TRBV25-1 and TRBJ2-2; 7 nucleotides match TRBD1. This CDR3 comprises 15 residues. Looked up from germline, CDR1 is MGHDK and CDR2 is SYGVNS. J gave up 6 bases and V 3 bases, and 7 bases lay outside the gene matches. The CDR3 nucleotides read TGTGCCAGCAGTGACACCGGGACAGTGGCCGGGGAGCTGTTTTTT. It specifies CASSDTGTVAGELFF.

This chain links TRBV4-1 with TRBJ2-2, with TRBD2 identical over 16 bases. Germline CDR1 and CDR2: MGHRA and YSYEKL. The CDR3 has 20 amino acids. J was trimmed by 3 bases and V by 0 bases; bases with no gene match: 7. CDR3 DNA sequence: TGCGCCAGCAGCCAAGATCCCGCGGGACTAGCGGGGGGGTACACCGGGGAGCTGTTTTTT. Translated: CASSQDPAGLAGGYTGELFF.

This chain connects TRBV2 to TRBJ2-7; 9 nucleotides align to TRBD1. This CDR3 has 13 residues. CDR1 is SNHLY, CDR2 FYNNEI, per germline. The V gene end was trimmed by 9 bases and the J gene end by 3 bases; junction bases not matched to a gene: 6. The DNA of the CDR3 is TGTGCCAGGGGGGACAGGGTAAGCTACGAGCAGTACTTC. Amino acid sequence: CARGDRVSYEQYF.

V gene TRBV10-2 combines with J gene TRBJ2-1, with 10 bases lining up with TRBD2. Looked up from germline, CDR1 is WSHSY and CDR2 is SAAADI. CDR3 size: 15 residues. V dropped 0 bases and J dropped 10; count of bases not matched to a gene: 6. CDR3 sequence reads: CASSESSLAGVEQFF. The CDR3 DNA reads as TGCGCCAGCAGTGAGTCGAGTCTAGCGGGGGTCGAGCAGTTCTTC.

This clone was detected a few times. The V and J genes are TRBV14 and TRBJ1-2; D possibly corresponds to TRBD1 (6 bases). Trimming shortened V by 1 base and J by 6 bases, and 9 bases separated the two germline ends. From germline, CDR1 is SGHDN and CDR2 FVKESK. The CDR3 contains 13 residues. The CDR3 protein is CASSQAGVHGYTF. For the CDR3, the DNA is TGTGCCAGCAGCCAAGCAGGGGTTCATGGCTACACCTTC. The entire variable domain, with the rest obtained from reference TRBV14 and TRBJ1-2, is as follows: EAGVTQFPSHSVIEKGQTVTLRCDPISGHDNLYWYRRVMGKEIKFLLHFVKESKQDESGMPNNRFLAERTGGTYSTLKVQPAELEDSGVYFCASSQAGVHGYTFGSGTRLTVV.

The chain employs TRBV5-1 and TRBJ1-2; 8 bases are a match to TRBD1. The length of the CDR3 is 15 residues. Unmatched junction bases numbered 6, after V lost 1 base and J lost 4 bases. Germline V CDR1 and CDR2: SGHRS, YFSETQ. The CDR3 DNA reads TGCGCCAGCAGCTTGTTTCCCGGGACAGGCTATGGCTACACCTTC. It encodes CASSLFPGTGYGYTF.

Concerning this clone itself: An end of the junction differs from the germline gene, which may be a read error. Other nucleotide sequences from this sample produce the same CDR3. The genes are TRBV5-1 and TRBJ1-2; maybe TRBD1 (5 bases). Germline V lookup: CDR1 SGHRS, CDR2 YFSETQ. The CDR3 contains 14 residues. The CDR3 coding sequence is TGCGCCAGCGGGGGGACTCTACTGGAGGGAGGCTATACCTTC. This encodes CASGGTLLEGGYTF.

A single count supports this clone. CDR3 region: CASSLSKPGHGSPLHF. The CDR3 DNA sequence: TGTGCCAGCAGTTTATCGAAACCAGGGCATGGTTCACCCCTCCACTTT. The chain has TRBV27 and TRBJ1-6; possible D gene TRBD1, 5 bases. Germline V lookup: CDR1 MNHEY, CDR2 SMNVEV (reference sequence). V lost 0 bases, J lost 9 bases, and 15 bases lay in between. This CDR3 comprises 16 residues.

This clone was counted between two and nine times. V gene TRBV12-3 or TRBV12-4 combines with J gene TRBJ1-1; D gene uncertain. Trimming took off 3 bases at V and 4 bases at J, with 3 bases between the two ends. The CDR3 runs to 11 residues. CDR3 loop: CASSFSTEAFF. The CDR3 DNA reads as TGTGCCAGCAGTTTCTCCACTGAAGCTTTCTTT.

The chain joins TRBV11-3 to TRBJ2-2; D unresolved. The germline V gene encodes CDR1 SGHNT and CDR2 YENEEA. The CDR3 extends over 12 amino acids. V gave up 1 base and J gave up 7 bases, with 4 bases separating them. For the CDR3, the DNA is TGTGCCAGCAGCTTAGCGGGCGGGGAGCTGTTTTTT. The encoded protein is CASSLAGGELFF.

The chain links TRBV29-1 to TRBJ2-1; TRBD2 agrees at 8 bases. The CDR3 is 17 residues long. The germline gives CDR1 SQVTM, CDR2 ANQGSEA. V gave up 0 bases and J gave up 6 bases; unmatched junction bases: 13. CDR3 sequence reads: CSVEDLRGTRWSNEQFF. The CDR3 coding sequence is TGCAGCGTTGAAGACCTTAGAGGGACTAGGTGGTCCAATGAGCAGTTCTTC.

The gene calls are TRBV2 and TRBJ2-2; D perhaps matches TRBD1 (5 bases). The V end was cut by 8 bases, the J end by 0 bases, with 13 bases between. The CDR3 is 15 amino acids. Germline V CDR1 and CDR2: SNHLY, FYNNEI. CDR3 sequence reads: CASRQDNSNTGELFF. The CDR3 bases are TGTGCCAGCCGTCAGGACAATTCGAACACCGGGGAGCTGTTTTTT.

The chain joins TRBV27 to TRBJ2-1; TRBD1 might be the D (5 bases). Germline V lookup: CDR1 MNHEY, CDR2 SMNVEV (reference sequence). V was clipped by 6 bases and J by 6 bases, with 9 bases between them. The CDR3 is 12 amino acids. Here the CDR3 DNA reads TGTGCCAGCAGGCCCCAGGGCAATGAGCAGTTCTTC. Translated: CASRPQGNEQFF.

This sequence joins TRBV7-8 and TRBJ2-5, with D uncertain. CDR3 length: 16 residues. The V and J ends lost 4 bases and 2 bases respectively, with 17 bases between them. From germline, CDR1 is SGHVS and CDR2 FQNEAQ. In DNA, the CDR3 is TGTGCCAGCAGCTCCCACGGCCTACTATTACAAGAGACCCAGTACTTC. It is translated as CASSSHGLLLQETQYF.